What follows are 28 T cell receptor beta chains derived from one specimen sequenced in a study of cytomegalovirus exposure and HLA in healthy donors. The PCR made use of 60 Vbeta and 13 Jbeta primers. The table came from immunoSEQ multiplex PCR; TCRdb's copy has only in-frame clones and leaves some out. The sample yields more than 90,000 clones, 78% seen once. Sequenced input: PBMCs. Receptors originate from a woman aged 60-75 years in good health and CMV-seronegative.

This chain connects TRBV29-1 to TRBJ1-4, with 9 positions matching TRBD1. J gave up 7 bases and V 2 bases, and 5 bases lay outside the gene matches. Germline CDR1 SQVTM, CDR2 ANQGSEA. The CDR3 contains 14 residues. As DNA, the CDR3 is TGCAGCGTTGAACCACTGACAGGGGGTGAAAAACTGTTTTTT. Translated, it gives CSVEPLTGGEKLFF.

In nucleotides, the CDR3 is TGTGCCAGCAGTCCCCAGGGGGATGGCTACACCTTC. This encodes CASSPQGDGYTF. The chain recombines TRBV6-1 with TRBJ1-2; 7 positions match TRBD1. V shed 5 bases and J 6 bases; nucleotides not matched to a gene: 3. Germline loops: CDR1 MNHNS, CDR2 SASEGT. The CDR3 covers 12 residues.

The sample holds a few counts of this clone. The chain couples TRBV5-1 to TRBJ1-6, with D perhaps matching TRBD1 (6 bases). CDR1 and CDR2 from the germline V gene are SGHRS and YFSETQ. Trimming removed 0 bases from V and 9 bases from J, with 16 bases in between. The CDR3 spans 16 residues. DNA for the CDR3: TGCGCCAGCAGCTTGGAAGGGGGGGCGGACGGTTCACCCCTCCACTTT. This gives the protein CASSLEGGADGSPLHF. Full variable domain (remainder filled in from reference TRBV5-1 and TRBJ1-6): KAGVTQTPRYLIKTRGQQVTLSCSPISGHRSVSWYQQTPGQGLQFLFEYFSETQRNKGNFPGRFSGRQFSNSRSEMNVSTLELGDSALYLCASSLEGGADGSPLHFGNGTRLTVT.

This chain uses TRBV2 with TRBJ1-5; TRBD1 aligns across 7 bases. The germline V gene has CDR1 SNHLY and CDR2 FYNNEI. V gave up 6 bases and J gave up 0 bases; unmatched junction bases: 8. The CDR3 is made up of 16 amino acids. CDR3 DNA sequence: TGTGCCAGCAGGGCAAGAACAGGGGTTAGCAATCAGCCCCAGCATTTT. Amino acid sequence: CASRARTGVSNQPQHF. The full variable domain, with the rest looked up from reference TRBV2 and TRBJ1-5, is EPEVTQTPSHQVTQMGQEVILRCVPISNHLYFYWYRQILGQKVEFLVSFYNNEISEKSEIFDDQFSVERPDGSNFTLKIRSTKLEDSAMYFCASRARTGVSNQPQHFGDGTRLSIL.

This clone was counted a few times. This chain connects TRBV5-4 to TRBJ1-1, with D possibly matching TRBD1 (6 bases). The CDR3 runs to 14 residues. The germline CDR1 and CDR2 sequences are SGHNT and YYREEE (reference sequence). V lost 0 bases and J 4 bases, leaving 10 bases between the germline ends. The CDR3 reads CASSLGQGRTEAFF. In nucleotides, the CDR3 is TGTGCCAGCAGCTTGGGTCAGGGGCGCACTGAAGCTTTCTTT.

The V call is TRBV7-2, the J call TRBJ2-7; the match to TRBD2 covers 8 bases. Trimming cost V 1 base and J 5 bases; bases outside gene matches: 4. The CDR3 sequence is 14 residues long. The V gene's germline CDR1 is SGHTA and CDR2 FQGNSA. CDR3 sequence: CASSLGLLADEQYF. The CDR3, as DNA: TGTGCCAGCAGCTTAGGACTACTAGCGGACGAGCAGTACTTC.

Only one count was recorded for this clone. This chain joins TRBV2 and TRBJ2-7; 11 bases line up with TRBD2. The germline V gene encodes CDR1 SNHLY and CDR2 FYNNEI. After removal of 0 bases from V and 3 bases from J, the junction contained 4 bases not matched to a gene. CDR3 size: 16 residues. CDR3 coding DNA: TGTGCCAGCAGTGAAGCGCGGCTAGCGGGAGGCTACGAGCAGTACTTC. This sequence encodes CASSEARLAGGYEQYF.

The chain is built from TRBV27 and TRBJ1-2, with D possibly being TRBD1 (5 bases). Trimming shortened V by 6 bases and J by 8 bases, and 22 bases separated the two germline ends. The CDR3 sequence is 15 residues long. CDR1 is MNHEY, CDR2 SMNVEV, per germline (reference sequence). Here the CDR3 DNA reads TGTGCCAGCAGCGTGGCGGGGGTACGAAGAAGGGGCTACACCTTC. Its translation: CASSVAGVRRRGYTF.

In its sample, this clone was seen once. The CDR3 region is CSVGGQGGFEKLFF. Here the CDR3 DNA reads TGCAGCGTTGGGGGACAGGGGGGATTCGAAAAACTGTTTTTT. The chain recombines TRBV29-1 with TRBJ1-4, with 11 positions matching TRBD1. Germline V gene lookup returns CDR1 SQVTM and CDR2 ANQGSEA. V lost 4 bases and J lost 8; bases outside the gene matches: 6. The CDR3 is 14 amino acids. Complete variable domain (other parts from reference TRBV29-1 and TRBJ1-4): SAVISQKPSRDICQRGTSLTIQCQVDSQVTMMFWYRQQPGQSLTLIATANQGSEATYESGFVIDKFPISRPNLTFSTLTVSNMSPEDSSIYLCSVGGQGGFEKLFFGSGTQLSVL.

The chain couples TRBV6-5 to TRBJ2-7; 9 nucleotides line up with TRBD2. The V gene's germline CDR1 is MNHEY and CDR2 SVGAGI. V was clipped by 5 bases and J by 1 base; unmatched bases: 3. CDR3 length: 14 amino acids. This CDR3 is CASSLAGPSYEQYF. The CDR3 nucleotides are TGTGCCAGCAGTCTAGCGGGACCGTCCTACGAGCAGTACTTC.

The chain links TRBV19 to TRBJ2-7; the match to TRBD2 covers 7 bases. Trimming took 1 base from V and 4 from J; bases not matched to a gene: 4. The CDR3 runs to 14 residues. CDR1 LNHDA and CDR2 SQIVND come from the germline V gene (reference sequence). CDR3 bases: TGTGCCAGTAGTATAGGGGCGGGAGATTACGAGCAGTACTTC. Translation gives CASSIGAGDYEQYF.

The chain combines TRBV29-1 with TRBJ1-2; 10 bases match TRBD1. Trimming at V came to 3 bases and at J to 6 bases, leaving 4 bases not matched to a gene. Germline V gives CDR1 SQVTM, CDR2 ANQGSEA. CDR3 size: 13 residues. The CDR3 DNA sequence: TGCAGCGTTGACCTAGGGACAGGGGATGGCTACACCTTC. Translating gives CSVDLGTGDGYTF.

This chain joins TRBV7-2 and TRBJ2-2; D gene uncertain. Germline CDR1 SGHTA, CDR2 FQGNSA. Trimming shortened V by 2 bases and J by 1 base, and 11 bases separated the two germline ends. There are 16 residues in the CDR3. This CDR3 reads CASSLSSSQNTGELFF. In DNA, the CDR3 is TGTGCCAGCAGCTTATCCTCGAGTCAGAACACCGGGGAGCTGTTTTTT.

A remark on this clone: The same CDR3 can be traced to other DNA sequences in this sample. The CDR3 loop reads CASSREAPRGSPLHF. CDR3 in DNA: TGTGCCAGCAGCCGGGAAGCCCCTAGAGGCTCACCCCTCCACTTT. This chain uses TRBV2 with TRBJ1-6; no firm D call. The CDR3 runs 15 residues. Trimming removed 6 bases at V and 10 bases at J, with 19 bases between. The germline V gene encodes CDR1 SNHLY and CDR2 FYNNEI.

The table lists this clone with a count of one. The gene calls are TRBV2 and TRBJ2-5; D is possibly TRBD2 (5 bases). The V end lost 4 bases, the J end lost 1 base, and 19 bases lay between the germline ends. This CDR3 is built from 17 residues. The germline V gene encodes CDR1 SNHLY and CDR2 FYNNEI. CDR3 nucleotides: TGTGCCAGCAGTGGGGCCGGGGTAGCCAGTCGCCAAGAGACCCAGTACTTC. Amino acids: CASSGAGVASRQETQYF.

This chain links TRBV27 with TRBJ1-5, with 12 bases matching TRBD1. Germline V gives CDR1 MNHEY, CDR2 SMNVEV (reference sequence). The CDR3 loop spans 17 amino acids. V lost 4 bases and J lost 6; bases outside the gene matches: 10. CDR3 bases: TGTGCCAGCAGTTCACACCGGGACAGGGGGCGGATTCAGCCCCAGCATTTT. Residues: CASSSHRDRGRIQPQHF.

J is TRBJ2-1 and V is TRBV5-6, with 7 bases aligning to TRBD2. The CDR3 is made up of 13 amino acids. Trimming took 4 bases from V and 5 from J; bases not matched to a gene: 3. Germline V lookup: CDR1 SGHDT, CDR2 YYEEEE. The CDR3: CASSLGTNNEQFF. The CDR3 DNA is TGTGCCAGCAGCCTCGGGACTAACAATGAGCAGTTCTTC.

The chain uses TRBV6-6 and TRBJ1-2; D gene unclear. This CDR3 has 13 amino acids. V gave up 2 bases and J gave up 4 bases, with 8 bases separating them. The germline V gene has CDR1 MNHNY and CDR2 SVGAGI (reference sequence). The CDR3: CASSYEQPYGYTF. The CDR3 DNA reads TGTGCCAGCAGTTACGAACAGCCCTATGGCTACACCTTC.

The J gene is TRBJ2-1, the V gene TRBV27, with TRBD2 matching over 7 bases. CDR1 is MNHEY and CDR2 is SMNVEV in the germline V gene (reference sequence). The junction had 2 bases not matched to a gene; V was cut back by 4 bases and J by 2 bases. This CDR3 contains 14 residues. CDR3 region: CASSSGGPYNEQFF. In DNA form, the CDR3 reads TGTGCCAGCAGTTCGGGGGGTCCCTACAATGAGCAGTTCTTC.

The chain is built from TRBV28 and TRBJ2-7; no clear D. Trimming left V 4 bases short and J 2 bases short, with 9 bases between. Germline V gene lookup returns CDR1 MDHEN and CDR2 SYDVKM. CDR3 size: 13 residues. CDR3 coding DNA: TGTGCCAGCAGTTCACCCAGTACCTACGAGCAGTACTTC. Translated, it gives CASSSPSTYEQYF.

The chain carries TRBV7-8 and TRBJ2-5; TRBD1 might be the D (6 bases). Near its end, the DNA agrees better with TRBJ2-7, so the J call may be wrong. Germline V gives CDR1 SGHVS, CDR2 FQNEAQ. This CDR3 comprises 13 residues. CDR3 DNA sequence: TGTGCCAGCAGCGTCACAGGGAACTACGAGCAGTACTTC. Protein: CASSVTGNYEQYF.

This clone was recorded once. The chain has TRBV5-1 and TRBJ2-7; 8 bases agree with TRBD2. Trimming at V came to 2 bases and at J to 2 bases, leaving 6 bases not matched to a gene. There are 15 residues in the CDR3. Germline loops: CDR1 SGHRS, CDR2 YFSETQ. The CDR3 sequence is CASSLRGGGPYEQYF. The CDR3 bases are TGCGCCAGCAGCTTACGGGGGGGAGGTCCCTACGAGCAGTACTTC.

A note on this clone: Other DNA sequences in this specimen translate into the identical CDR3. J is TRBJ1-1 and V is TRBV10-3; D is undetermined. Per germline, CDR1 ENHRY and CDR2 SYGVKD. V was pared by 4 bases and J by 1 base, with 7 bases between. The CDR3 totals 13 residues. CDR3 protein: CAISGTGNTEAFF. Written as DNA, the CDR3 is TGTGCCATCAGTGGGACTGGGAACACTGAAGCTTTCTTT.

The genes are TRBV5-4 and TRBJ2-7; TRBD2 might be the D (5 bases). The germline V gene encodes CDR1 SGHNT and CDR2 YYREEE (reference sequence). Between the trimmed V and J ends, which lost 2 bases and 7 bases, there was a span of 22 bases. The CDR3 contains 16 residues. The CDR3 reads CASSLDTPNPTREQYF. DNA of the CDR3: TGTGCCAGCAGCTTAGATACCCCCAACCCCACTAGGGAGCAGTACTTC. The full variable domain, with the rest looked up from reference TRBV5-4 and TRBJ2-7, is ETGVTQSPTHLIKTRGQQVTLRCSSQSGHNTVSWYQQALGQGPQFIFQYYREEENGRGNFPPRFSGLQFPNYSSELNVNALELDDSALYLCASSLDTPNPTREQYFGPGTRLTVT.

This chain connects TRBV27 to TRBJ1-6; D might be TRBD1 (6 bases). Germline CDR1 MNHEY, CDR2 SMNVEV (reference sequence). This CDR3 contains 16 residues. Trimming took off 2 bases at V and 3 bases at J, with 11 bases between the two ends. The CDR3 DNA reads TGTGCCAGCAGTTTAACTTCAGGGGTCTATAATTCACCCCTCCACTTT. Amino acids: CASSLTSGVYNSPLHF.

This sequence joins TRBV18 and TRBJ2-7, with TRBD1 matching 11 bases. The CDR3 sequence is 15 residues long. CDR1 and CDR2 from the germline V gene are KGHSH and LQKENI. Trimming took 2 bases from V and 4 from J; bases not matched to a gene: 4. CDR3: CASSPGQGAGYEQYF. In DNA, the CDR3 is TGTGCCAGCTCACCAGGACAGGGGGCTGGTTACGAGCAGTACTTC. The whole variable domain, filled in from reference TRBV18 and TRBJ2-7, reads NAGVMQNPRHLVRRRGQEARLRCSPMKGHSHVYWYRQLPEEGLKFMVYLQKENIIDESGMPKERFSAEFPKEGPSILRIQQVVRGDSAAYFCASSPGQGAGYEQYFGPGTRLTVT.

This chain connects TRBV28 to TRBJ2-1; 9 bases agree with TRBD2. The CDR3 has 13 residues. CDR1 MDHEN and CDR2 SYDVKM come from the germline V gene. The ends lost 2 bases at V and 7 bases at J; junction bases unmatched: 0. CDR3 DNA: TGTGCCAGCAGTTTAGCGGGAGGGAATGAGCAGTTCTTC. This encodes CASSLAGGNEQFF.

The CDR3 nucleotides are TGTGCCAGCAGCCCCAGGGGGGCAGATACGCAGTATTTT. Translated: CASSPRGADTQYF. J is TRBJ2-3 and V is TRBV5-6; D possibly corresponds to TRBD1 (7 bases). CDR3 length: 13 amino acids. Germline CDR1 reads SGHDT; CDR2 reads YYEEEE. Trimming left V 4 bases short and J 4 bases short, with 10 bases between.